This entry lists 17 T cell receptor beta chains sequenced from one sample in a study of CD8 T cells in ankylosing spondylitis. Using its own MiXCR run on the 5' RACE reads, TCRdb lists one record per CDR3 protein. Among about 240,000 distinct CDR3 sequences listed, 8.6% were seen once. The sample comprised blood, either unsorted or a sorted T cell fraction (not recorded which). Every receptor here comes from a male donor with ankylosing spondylitis or in good health (not recorded which).

This clonotype has a count of ten or more. The CDR3 bases are TGTGCCAGCAGTCTCAGGACATATGGAAACACCATATATTTT. It translates to CASSLRTYGNTIYF. This chain connects TRBV12-3 or TRBV12-4 to TRBJ1-3; a possible D gene is TRBD1 (5 bases). The CDR3 consists of 14 residues. Trimming removed 5 bases at V and 3 bases at J, with 11 bases between.

This clonotype has a count of ten or more. CDR3: CASKKAGQRNSPLHF. The CDR3 nucleotides read TGTGCCAGCAAAAAGGCGGGACAGCGAAATTCACCCCTCCACTTT. The chain recombines TRBV12-3 or TRBV12-4 with TRBJ1-6, with 7 bases lining up with TRBD1. The V and J ends lost 7 bases and 7 bases, in that order; junction bases with no gene match: 10. The CDR3 loop spans 15 amino acids.

In its sample, this clonotype was seen many times. The rearrangement joins TRBV29-1 to TRBJ1-2; D remains unclear. The germline V gene encodes CDR1 SQVTM and CDR2 ANQGSEA. The CDR3 runs to 12 residues. Between the trimmed V and J ends, which lost 3 bases and 4 bases, there was a span of 9 bases. CDR3 amino acids: CSVEAGLYGYTF. The DNA for the CDR3 is TGCAGCGTTGAGGCGGGCCTCTATGGCTACACCTTC.

This clonotype was found many times. The chain is built from TRBV29-1 and TRBJ1-5; tentatively, D is TRBD1 (5 bases). V dropped 7 bases and J dropped 4 bases, with 17 bases sitting between them. The germline V gene has CDR1 SQVTM and CDR2 ANQGSEA. The CDR3 loop spans 14 amino acids. CDR3 DNA sequence: TGCAGCGGATCGCGACAGTTCAATAATCAGCCCCAGCATTTT. Its protein product is CSGSRQFNNQPQHF.

As to this clonotype: Since a much larger clone is just one base distant, this may be a read error. This sequence joins TRBV4-3 and TRBJ1-5; D uncertain. The CDR3 is made up of 16 amino acids. Germline assignment: CDR1 LGHNA and CDR2 YSLEER. The CDR3 sequence: CASSKEGPYSNQPQHF. In nucleotides, the CDR3 is TGCGCCAGCAGCAAAGAGGGTCCATATAGCAATCAGCCCCAGCATTTT.

This clonotype was observed many times. This chain links TRBV5-1 with TRBJ1-6; 8 bases match TRBD1. The CDR3 loop spans 14 amino acids. V gave up 4 bases and J gave up 7 bases; unmatched junction bases: 4. In germline, CDR1 is SGHRS, CDR2 YFSETQ. CDR3 sequence: CASSPGTGNSPLHF. The CDR3 DNA reads TGCGCCAGCAGCCCCGGGACAGGCAATTCACCCCTCCACTTT.

The chain carries TRBV5-1 and TRBJ2-5; D is perhaps TRBD1 (6 bases). Germline V lookup: CDR1 SGHRS, CDR2 YFSETQ. The ends were cut back, 4 bases at V and 5 bases at J, with 15 bases in the middle. The CDR3 consists of 14 residues. The CDR3 loop reads CASSTTAGAETQYF. The CDR3 nucleotides are TGCGCCAGCAGCACCACTGCAGGGGCCGAGACCCAGTACTTC.

This clonotype was picked up many times. The rearrangement links TRBV7-9 to TRBJ1-1; the D gene is possibly TRBD1 (5 bases). Per the germline V gene, CDR1 is SEHNR and CDR2 is FQNEAQ (reference sequence). Trimming stripped 1 base from V and 1 base from J, with 10 bases between. This CDR3 region has 15 residues. CDR3 protein: CASSLDGGPNTEAFF. The CDR3 DNA follows: TGTGCCAGCAGCTTAGATGGGGGACCGAACACTGAAGCTTTCTTT.

This CDR3 is CASSLGLAGVFYNEQFF. Written as DNA, the CDR3 is TGTGCCAGCAGCTTGGGACTAGCGGGAGTGTTCTACAATGAGCAGTTCTTC. The V gene is TRBV7-9, the J gene TRBJ2-1; 14 nucleotides align to TRBD2. The trim removed 3 bases at V and 3 bases at J, leaving 4 bases unmatched. CDR1 and CDR2 (germline): SEHNR, FQNEAQ (reference sequence). The CDR3 is 17 amino acids.

Of note for this clonotype: A single base separates this from a much larger clone, so it may be a read error. The rearrangement uses TRBV4-3 and TRBJ1-3; perhaps TRBD1 as D (5 bases). Germline V gives CDR1 LGHNA, CDR2 YSLEER. This CDR3 comprises 16 residues. In DNA form, the CDR3 reads TGCGCCAGCAGCCAATCGGGGGTCCCCTCTCGAAACACCATATATTTT. This sequence encodes CASSQSGVPSRNTIYF.

The chain uses TRBV10-3 and TRBJ2-7, with TRBD1 matching over 10 bases. This CDR3 has 14 amino acids. Germline CDR1 is ENHRY and CDR2 is SYGVKD. Germline trimming cut 10 bases from V and 6 bases from J; bases unmatched to any gene: 12. The CDR3 is CATGGTGVSGEQYF. The CDR3 DNA follows: TGTGCCACCGGGGGGACAGGGGTTTCGGGCGAGCAGTACTTC.

This clonotype was seen many times. The chain has TRBV24-1 and TRBJ2-1; a possible D gene is TRBD2 (6 bases). The CDR3 sequence is 15 residues long. The germline CDR1 and CDR2 sequences are KGHDR and SFDVKD. V was pared by 3 bases and J by 7 bases, with 15 bases between. This CDR3 reads CATSDPGRAGNEQFF. The CDR3 DNA follows: TGTGCCACCAGTGATCCCGGCCGGGCGGGGAATGAGCAGTTCTTC.

This clonotype was detected ten times or more. The chain has TRBV30 and TRBJ1-3; 7 bases agree with TRBD1. The V and J ends lost 5 bases and 7 bases, in that order; junction bases with no gene match: 8. CDR3 size: 13 residues. CDR1 and CDR2 (germline): GTSNPN, SVGIG (reference sequence). In DNA, the CDR3 is TGTGCCTGGTGGCTAGGGGGCCGCAACACCATATATTTT. Protein product: CAWWLGGRNTIYF.

This clonotype was observed many times. One end of the junction fails to match germline, which may point to a read error. The chain carries TRBV10-3 and TRBJ2-1, with 10 bases matching TRBD1. This CDR3 region has 16 residues. The germline V gene encodes CDR1 ENHRY and CDR2 SYGVKD. The CDR3 sequence: CAISDPTTGGWGPGLF. For the CDR3, the DNA is TGTGCCATCAGCGACCCTACGACAGGGGGCTGGGGGCCTGGGCTCTTC.

This clonotype has just a few counts. V and J are TRBV6-5 and TRBJ1-2; D gene unclear. Germline loops: CDR1 MNHEY, CDR2 SVGAGI. This CDR3 comprises 13 residues. The V end was cut by 2 bases, the J end by 0 bases, with 4 bases between. In nucleotides, the CDR3 is TGTGCCAGCAGTTACGGTACTAACTATGGCTACACCTTC. As protein: CASSYGTNYGYTF.

This clonotype was picked up many times. The rearrangement links TRBV5-1 to TRBJ1-6; 9 bases line up with TRBD1. The CDR3 runs 16 residues. The V segment lost 3 bases and the J segment 8 bases; nucleotides outside the gene matches: 9. Germline CDR1 is SGHRS and CDR2 is YFSETQ. In nucleotides, the CDR3 is TGCGCCAGCAGCTGGGACAGGGCCCAGGGGTATTCACCCCTCCACTTT. Protein sequence: CASSWDRAQGYSPLHF.

This clonotype was picked up many times. In DNA, the CDR3 is TGCAGTGCTAGAGATCGAGAGGAAGTACCCACTGAAGCTTTCTTT. This encodes CSARDREEVPTEAFF. V and J are TRBV20-1 and TRBJ1-1; no definite D call. Germline V gene data show CDR1 as DFQATT and CDR2 as SNEGSKA (reference sequence). The V end lost 0 bases, the J end lost 4 bases, and 15 bases lay between the germline ends. The CDR3 is 15 residues long.